One sample yielded the 27 T cell receptor beta chains listed below, sequenced in a study of human thymus T cells. The protocol was immunoSEQ multiplex PCR, while the TCRdb copy is restricted to in-frame clones and leaves out a portion. The sample records about 50,000 clones, 95% being singletons. Source material: blood. The receptor set was obtained from a girl under three years old with a congenital heart defect but otherwise immunologically healthy.

This rearrangement joins TRBV5-1 to TRBJ2-7; D call uncertain. There are 12 residues in the CDR3. Germline-derived CDR1 and CDR2 are SGHRS and YFSETQ. The V end was cut by 5 bases, the J end by 5 bases, with 11 bases between. CDR3 bases: TGCGCCAGCAGATTTGGGGTCAACGAGCAGTACTTC. Protein: CASRFGVNEQYF.

This clone was observed once. The gene calls are TRBV7-9 and TRBJ2-1; D might be TRBD1 (5 bases). Trimming left V 2 bases short and J 6 bases short, with 11 bases between. The germline CDR1 and CDR2 sequences are SEHNR and FQNEAQ (reference sequence). The CDR3 extends over 14 amino acids. CDR3 residues: CASSLHQGFNEQFF. The CDR3 DNA is TGTGCCAGCAGCTTACACCAGGGTTTCAATGAGCAGTTCTTC.

The V gene is TRBV13, the J gene TRBJ1-2, with TRBD1 matching over 7 bases. V was clipped by 1 base and J by 4 bases; unmatched bases: 0. The CDR3 totals 13 residues. The V gene's germline CDR1 is PRHDT and CDR2 FYEKMQ (reference sequence). The CDR3 region is CASSLAGGYGYTF. The CDR3 DNA sequence: TGTGCCAGCAGCTTAGCAGGGGGCTATGGCTACACCTTC.

The chain recombines TRBV27 with TRBJ2-1; 8 bases match TRBD2. Looked up from germline, CDR1 is MNHEY and CDR2 is SMNVEV (reference sequence). The CDR3 has 16 amino acids. The ends lost 4 bases at V and 4 bases at J; junction bases unmatched: 9. The CDR3 region has the DNA TGTGCCAGCAGTTCCCTGAGCGGGAGCGTATACAATGAGCAGTTCTTC. Its protein is CASSSLSGSVYNEQFF.

The chain employs TRBV21-1 and TRBJ2-1; the D call TRBD2 from the table was never checked on the DNA. TRBV21-1 is designated a pseudogene. The CDR3 length is 12 residues. CDR3 loop: CASSTTNNEQFF. The CDR3 nucleotides read TGTGCCAGCAGCACGACTAACAATGAGCAGTTCTTC.

V gene TRBV15 combines with J gene TRBJ2-3, with TRBD1 identical over 7 bases. CDR3 length: 15 residues. J was trimmed by 2 bases and V by 3 bases; bases with no gene match: 5. The germline V gene has CDR1 LNHNV and CDR2 YYDKDF (reference sequence). CDR3 loop: CATSSLGTVTDTQYF. DNA of the CDR3: TGTGCCACCAGCAGTCTCGGGACAGTCACAGATACGCAGTATTTT.

The rearrangement joins TRBV7-9 to TRBJ1-2; D is unresolved. The V end lost 2 bases, the J end lost 7 bases, and 11 bases lay between the germline ends. This CDR3 comprises 13 residues. The germline CDR1 and CDR2 sequences are SEHNR and FQNEAQ (reference sequence). The CDR3 DNA sequence: TGTGCCAGCAGCTTACCGCCAGGCCGTGGCTACACCTTC. Its protein product is CASSLPPGRGYTF.

V and J are TRBV6-1 and TRBJ1-2, with D hard to call. The V and J ends lost 8 bases and 2 bases respectively, with 9 bases between them. The CDR3 totals 12 residues. Germline V CDR1 and CDR2: MNHNS, SASEGT. The CDR3 loop is CASDRQNYGYTF. The CDR3, as DNA: TGTGCCAGCGACCGGCAAAACTATGGCTACACCTTC.

CDR3 amino acids: CASSQTWLFEAEQFF. CDR3 DNA: TGCGCCAGCAGCCAAACGTGGCTATTTGAAGCTGAGCAGTTCTTC. The chain links TRBV4-1 to TRBJ2-1; D is unresolved. Germline V CDR1 and CDR2: MGHRA, YSYEKL. V was pared by 2 bases and J by 9 bases, with 17 bases between. This CDR3 contains 15 residues.

V and J are TRBV5-6 and TRBJ2-5, with D perhaps matching TRBD1 (6 bases). The end of the DNA is better explained by TRBJ2-7, so the J call may be wrong. CDR1 is SGHDT and CDR2 is YYEEEE in the germline V gene. There are 15 residues in the CDR3. The CDR3 sequence is CASSLYRDIPYEQYF. The CDR3 DNA reads TGTGCCAGCAGCTTGTATAGGGACATACCCTACGAGCAGTACTTC.

This sequence joins TRBV7-9 and TRBJ2-7; D is perhaps TRBD1 or TRBD2 (5 bases each). The length of the CDR3 is 14 residues. Germline CDR1 reads SEHNR; CDR2 reads FQNEAQ (reference sequence). Trimming took 4 bases from V and 6 from J, leaving 16 bases between them. The CDR3 protein is CASSSPGTGTEQYF. The CDR3 DNA reads as TGTGCCAGCAGCTCACCGGGGACGGGAACCGAGCAGTACTTC.

V usage is TRBV10-3 and J usage is TRBJ2-3; 10 nucleotides line up with TRBD1. Trimming cost V 5 bases and J 4 bases; bases outside gene matches: 3. Germline V gene lookup returns CDR1 ENHRY and CDR2 SYGVKD. The CDR3 is made up of 14 amino acids. This CDR3 reads CAISSGTGADTQYF. In nucleotides, the CDR3 is TGTGCCATCAGTTCCGGGACAGGGGCAGATACGCAGTATTTT.

The sample holds one count of this clone. The chain has TRBV6-6 and TRBJ2-7, with D tentatively TRBD2 (6 bases). The V end lost 2 bases, the J end lost 6 bases, and 17 bases lay between the germline ends. This CDR3 has 15 residues. Germline CDR1 is MNHNY and CDR2 is SVGAGI (reference sequence). The CDR3 protein is CASSYLPRGAVEQYF. The CDR3 DNA sequence: TGTGCCAGCAGTTACCTCCCCCGCGGGGCGGTCGAGCAGTACTTC.

Regarding this clone: The germline gene is not matched at one end of the junction; a read error may be the cause. This chain uses TRBV7-2 with TRBJ2-7; the match to TRBD2 covers 11 bases. CDR3 size: 14 residues. Germline V CDR1 and CDR2: SGHTA, FQGNSA. In DNA, the CDR3 is TGTGCCAGCAGATTAGCGGGAGGGCCGGGGGAGCAGTACTTC. It yields the protein CASRLAGGPGEQYF.

This chain links TRBV18 with TRBJ1-3; weak D call: TRBD1 (5 bases). The CDR3 spans 15 residues. V was clipped by 4 bases and J by 0 bases, with 10 bases between them. Per germline, CDR1 KGHSH and CDR2 LQKENI. CDR3 sequence reads: CASSQTDLSGNTIYF. Written as DNA, the CDR3 is TGTGCCAGCTCACAGACAGATCTCTCTGGAAACACCATATATTTT. Combining the CDR3 with reference TRBV18 and TRBJ1-3 gives the whole variable domain NAGVMQNPRHLVRRRGQEARLRCSPMKGHSHVYWYRQLPEEGLKFMVYLQKENIIDESGMPKERFSAEFPKEGPSILRIQQVVRGDSAAYFCASSQTDLSGNTIYFGEGSWLTVV.

The CDR3 protein is CASSSLQTSKEQFF. In DNA, the CDR3 is TGTGCCAGCAGTTCCCTCCAGACTAGCAAGGAGCAGTTCTTC. J is TRBJ2-1 and V is TRBV6-5, with TRBD2 matching over 7 bases. The germline CDR1 and CDR2 sequences are MNHEY and SVGAGI. V gave up 4 bases and J gave up 10 bases; unmatched junction bases: 10. There are 14 residues in the CDR3.

V and J are TRBV19 and TRBJ1-3; D gene uncertain. Trimming stripped 5 bases from V and 0 bases from J, with 11 bases between. Germline lookup yields CDR1 LNHDA and CDR2 SQIVND (reference sequence). The CDR3 runs 15 residues. CDR3 protein: CASSSRWPSGNTIYF. CDR3 nucleotide sequence: TGTGCCAGTAGTTCCCGGTGGCCCTCTGGAAACACCATATATTTT.

CDR3 in DNA: TGTGCCAGCAGTGGACTAGCGGGAGGGCTTTGGGGCACAGATACGCAGTATTTT. Translating gives CASSGLAGGLWGTDTQYF. The rearrangement links TRBV2 to TRBJ2-3; 14 bases are shared with TRBD2. Germline V gene data show CDR1 as SNHLY and CDR2 as FYNNEI. The CDR3 has 18 amino acids. With V trimmed by 4 bases and J by 1 base, 7 bases remained unmatched.

This clone was counted between two and nine times. This chain links TRBV19 with TRBJ1-5; possibly TRBD1 for D (5 bases). Trimming pared 9 bases from V and 4 bases from J, leaving 25 bases between. CDR3 length equals 17 residues. The germline CDR1 and CDR2 sequences are LNHDA and SQIVND (reference sequence). The DNA for the CDR3 is TGTGCCAGCAAGCCCCTCCAGGGAACGGGAGTAAATCAGCCCCAGCATTTT. It is translated as CASKPLQGTGVNQPQHF.

This chain uses TRBV6-6 with TRBJ2-2; D not certain. V was clipped by 2 bases and J by 7 bases, with 5 bases between them. The germline CDR1 and CDR2 sequences are MNHNY and SVGAGI (reference sequence). The CDR3 has 12 residues. Here the CDR3 DNA reads TGTGCCAGCAGTTACAGTGGCGGGGAGCTGTTTTTT. Its translation is CASSYSGGELFF.

This chain joins TRBV6-5 and TRBJ1-1; D is possibly TRBD1 (6 bases). The CDR3 is 14 residues long. Germline V gene sequence: CDR1 MNHEY, CDR2 SVGAGI. V dropped 8 bases and J dropped 1 base, with 14 bases sitting between them. CDR3 in amino acids: CASLPYRANTEAFF. CDR3 sequence (DNA): TGTGCCAGCCTTCCCTACAGGGCGAACACTGAAGCTTTCTTT.

The chain links TRBV29-1 to TRBJ2-1, with TRBD2 identical over 9 bases. Trimming removed 4 bases from V and 6 bases from J; junction bases left unmatched: 7. The CDR3 extends over 14 amino acids. The germline V gene encodes CDR1 SQVTM and CDR2 ANQGSEA. The CDR3 region has the DNA TGCAGCGTTGTGAATAGCGGGAGTCTCAATGAGCAGTTCTTC. Translation gives CSVVNSGSLNEQFF.

This clone was seen once. The J gene is TRBJ2-7, the V gene TRBV18; possible D gene TRBD1, 5 bases. This CDR3 has 12 amino acids. V gave up 6 bases and J gave up 3 bases, with 9 bases separating them. Germline V lookup: CDR1 KGHSH, CDR2 LQKENI. The CDR3 protein is CASSLQDYEQYF. CDR3 in DNA: TGTGCCAGCTCTCTACAGGACTACGAGCAGTACTTC.

The chain links TRBV5-1 to TRBJ2-2; 7 bases line up with TRBD2. V shed 1 base and J 5 bases; nucleotides not matched to a gene: 5. Germline-derived CDR1 and CDR2 are SGHRS and YFSETQ. The CDR3 loop spans 15 amino acids. The CDR3 DNA sequence: TGCGCCAGCAGCTTGAGCGGGGTGGGGACCGGGGAGCTGTTTTTT. It codes for CASSLSGVGTGELFF.

The CDR3 loop is CASRARDIWGTGELFF. The DNA of the CDR3 is TGTGCCAGCAGGGCCCGGGACATATGGGGAACCGGGGAGCTGTTTTTT. The rearrangement links TRBV2 to TRBJ2-2, with TRBD1 as a possible D gene (6 bases). Germline V gene sequence: CDR1 SNHLY, CDR2 FYNNEI. V lost 6 bases and J 5 bases, leaving 19 bases between the germline ends. This CDR3 is built from 16 residues. The full variable domain, with the rest looked up from reference TRBV2 and TRBJ2-2, is EPEVTQTPSHQVTQMGQEVILRCVPISNHLYFYWYRQILGQKVEFLVSFYNNEISEKSEIFDDQFSVERPDGSNFTLKIRSTKLEDSAMYFCASRARDIWGTGELFFGEGSRLTVL.

The chain combines TRBV6-1 with TRBJ2-7; possible D gene TRBD2, 6 bases. Germline CDR1 reads MNHNS; CDR2 reads SASEGT. The CDR3 is 13 residues long. The V end lost 11 bases, the J end lost 3 bases, and 17 bases lay between the germline ends. The CDR3 sequence: CAANRGTNYEQYF. The CDR3 DNA follows: TGTGCCGCCAACCGGGGGACCAACTACGAGCAGTACTTC.

This clone has just one count. The gene calls are TRBV10-3 and TRBJ2-3; TRBD1 matches at 10 bases. The CDR3 totals 14 residues. CDR1 and CDR2 (germline): ENHRY, SYGVKD. With 11 bases clipped from V and 4 bases from J, the junction kept 9 bases outside the gene matches. CDR3 sequence reads: CAVGQGEGSDTQYF. The CDR3 nucleotides read TGTGCCGTTGGACAGGGGGAAGGGTCAGATACGCAGTATTTT.